One sample yielded the 8 T cell receptor beta chains listed below, sequenced in a study of post-analysis software for immune sequencing data. Antigens of these TCRs are unknown. Unique molecular identifiers were present in the TCR beta cDNA libraries. TCRdb recomputed calls from the PCR reads with MiXCR, one row per CDR3 protein. The sample lists about 540,000 distinct CDR3 sequences; roughly 34% were seen once. General study points: Five TRBV segments appeared more often in patients than in controls, and TRBV5-6, TRBV5-1 and TRBV20-1 were among these.

The sample comprised blood. These receptors all come from a girl younger than 18 with multiple sclerosis.

The sample holds a few counts of this clonotype. V and J are TRBV11-3 and TRBJ2-1; D tentatively reads TRBD1 or TRBD2 (6 bases each). V was clipped by 5 bases and J by 7 bases, with 12 bases between them. CDR1 and CDR2 (germline): SGHNT, YENEEA. The CDR3 spans 13 residues. CDR3 region: CASSDGGGNEQFF. CDR3 DNA: TGTGCCAGCAGCGACGGGGGCGGGAATGAGCAGTTCTTC.

This chain uses TRBV7-9 with TRBJ2-1; the D is unclear. Trimming shortened V by 0 bases and J by 8 bases, and 11 bases separated the two germline ends. The CDR3 consists of 14 residues. Germline CDR1 SEHNR, CDR2 FQNEAQ (reference sequence). The DNA for the CDR3 is TGTGCCAGCAGCTTAGCACTGGCTGGGGATGAGCAGTTCTTC. It encodes CASSLALAGDEQFF.

The V gene is TRBV5-1, the J gene TRBJ2-7; the match to TRBD2 covers 8 bases. Losses at the gene ends were 7 bases for V and 5 bases for J; bases not matched to a gene: 20. The CDR3 spans 17 residues. The germline CDR1 and CDR2 sequences are SGHRS and YFSETQ. CDR3 bases: TGCGCCAGCTACACACTGGCGGCGGGGGGTAACGTCCACGAGCAGTACTTC. Its translation is CASYTLAAGGNVHEQYF.

V gene TRBV9 combines with J gene TRBJ2-3, with 7 bases aligning to TRBD1. Germline V CDR1 and CDR2: SGDLS, YYNGEE. CDR3 length: 15 residues. The J segment lost 1 base and the V segment lost 4 bases, leaving 6 bases of the junction unmatched. DNA of the CDR3: TGTGCCAGCAGCACTACAGGGGCGGGCACAGATACGCAGTATTTT. Translated, it gives CASSTTGAGTDTQYF.

This clonotype occurred a few times. This chain links TRBV6-5 with TRBJ2-7, with 7 bases matching TRBD1. The CDR3 runs 14 residues. V was pared by 6 bases and J by 6 bases, with 11 bases of the junction left unmatched. CDR1 is MNHEY, CDR2 SVGAGI, per germline. The CDR3 DNA sequence: TGTGCCAGCAGCAGAGGGACAGCGTCGGGCGAGCAGTACTTC. This gives the protein CASSRGTASGEQYF.

The V gene is TRBV5-1, the J gene TRBJ2-5, with TRBD1 identical over 8 bases. CDR1 SGHRS and CDR2 YFSETQ come from the germline V gene. The CDR3 runs 13 residues. J gave up 5 bases and V 4 bases, and 4 bases lay outside the gene matches. The CDR3 nucleotides are TGCGCCAGCAGCATGGACAGGGTGGAGACCCAGTACTTC. This translates into CASSMDRVETQYF.

This chain connects TRBV7-2 to TRBJ1-5; D may be TRBD1 (6 bases). The germline V and J ends were trimmed by 6 bases and 6 bases, with 15 bases remaining between them. The germline V gene encodes CDR1 SGHTA and CDR2 FQGNSA. This CDR3 contains 14 residues. The CDR3 loop reads CASREGVSAQPQHF. The CDR3 DNA sequence: TGTGCCAGCAGGGAGGGGGTTAGTGCTCAGCCCCAGCATTTT.

Concerning this clonotype: One junction end disagrees with the germline gene, perhaps due to a read error. This chain uses TRBV13 with TRBJ1-1; perhaps TRBD1 as D (6 bases). The CDR3 length is 15 residues. Germline V gene lookup returns CDR1 PRHDT and CDR2 FYEKMQ (reference sequence). DNA for the CDR3: TGTGCCAGCAGCTTAGACAGGGCTCAGAACACTGCAGCTTTCTTT. Translating gives CASSLDRAQNTAAFF. Looking up the rest from reference TRBV13 and TRBJ1-1 gives the full variable domain: AAGVIQSPRHLIKEKRETATLKCYPIPRHDTVYWYQQGPGQDPQFLISFYEKMQSDKGSIPDRFSAQQFSDYHSELNMSSLELGDSALYFCASSLDRAQNTAAFFGQGTRLTVV.